The clone carrying this TCR beta chain appeared once. V was cut by 2 bases and J by 8 bases, with 23 bases left in between. Germline CDR1 reads SEHNR; CDR2 reads FQNEAQ (reference sequence). The CDR3 consists of 17 residues. Clones were sequenced by immunoSEQ multiplex PCR, and TCRdb holds only the in-frame ones, with some missing. The profile shows some 140,000 clones, around 84% of them singletons. The data were taken from a study of cytomegalovirus exposure and HLA in healthy donors. This TCR was recovered from a human donor in good health. The sample was PBMCs. The V call is TRBV7-9, the J call TRBJ2-3, with D possibly TRBD2 on 7 matching bases. Written as DNA, the CDR3 is TGTGCCAGCAGCTTAACGTCCTCGGCGAGGGAGGGGGTTACGCAGTATTTT. Protein product: CASSLTSSAREGVTQYF. The entire variable domain, with the rest obtained from reference TRBV7-9 and TRBJ2-3, is as follows: DTGVSQNPRHKITKRGQNVTFRCDPISEHNRLYWYRQTLGQGPEFLTYFQNEAQLEKSRLLSDRFSAERPKGSFSTLEIQRTEQGDSAMYLCASSLTSSAREGVTQYFGPGTRLTVL.